Following are 28 T cell receptor beta chains from one sample sequenced in a study of a mutant IDH1 vaccine in newly diagnosed glioma. Described time point: baseline, week 1 (first vaccination visit). Described treatment: pre-vaccination baseline after standard-of-care therapy. Here immunoSEQ multiplex PCR was the method, and the copy in TCRdb shows in-frame clones only, minus some. The table records 35,000 to 40,000 clones, roughly 80% of them present only once. The sequencing used PBMCs, collected from a glioma patient treated with radiotherapy, temozolomide or both. These receptor sequences come from a man aged 35-49 years with glioma. Some clones in this sample may be carry-over from other donors' samples.

This clone was seen more than once but under ten times. The CDR3 nucleotides read TGTGCCAGCAGTCGGGCTAGCGGGGGTTGGGGCAATGAGCAGTTCTTC. This codes for CASSRASGGWGNEQFF. The chain has TRBV25-1 and TRBJ2-1; TRBD2 matches at 10 bases. V lost 5 bases and J lost 6; bases outside the gene matches: 10. Germline V CDR1 and CDR2: MGHDK, SYGVNS. CDR3 length: 16 residues.

V gene TRBV27 combines with J gene TRBJ2-1; perhaps TRBD1 as D (5 bases). Per the germline V gene, CDR1 is MNHEY and CDR2 is SMNVEV (reference sequence). The germline V and J ends were trimmed by 10 bases and 7 bases, with 17 bases remaining between them. The CDR3 totals 13 residues. Written as DNA, the CDR3 is TGTGCCACCCAGTGGGGCAGAGGTAATGAGCAGTTCTTC. The encoded protein is CATQWGRGNEQFF.

With regard to this clone: Within the sample, other DNA sequences also encode this same CDR3. J is TRBJ1-1 and V is TRBV7-9; D call uncertain. The CDR3 length is 13 residues. Looked up from germline, CDR1 is SEHNR and CDR2 is FQNEAQ (reference sequence). V lost 5 bases, J lost 0 bases, and 7 bases lay in between. CDR3 DNA sequence: TGTGCCAGCAGCCTCGACATGAACACTGAAGCTTTCTTT. It codes for CASSLDMNTEAFF.

The chain employs TRBV9 and TRBJ1-2; D is possibly TRBD1 (5 bases). The V end lost 0 bases, the J end lost 4 bases, and 10 bases lay between the germline ends. The germline V gene has CDR1 SGDLS and CDR2 YYNGEE. CDR3 size: 14 residues. This chain's CDR3 is CASSVEGAAYGYTF. The CDR3 bases are TGTGCCAGCAGCGTAGAAGGGGCAGCCTATGGCTACACCTTC.

The chain couples TRBV9 to TRBJ2-5; 7 nucleotides match TRBD2. The CDR3 is 13 amino acids. The V gene's germline CDR1 is SGDLS and CDR2 YYNGEE. The DNA of the CDR3 is TGTGCTTCCAGTCAGGGAGGGCCTGAGACCCAGTACTTC. It is translated as CASSQGGPETQYF.

Turning to this clone: This sample includes further DNA sequences coding for the same CDR3. The chain uses TRBV7-3 and TRBJ1-1; D unclear. CDR1 is SGHTA and CDR2 is FQGTGA in the germline V gene. The CDR3 loop spans 14 amino acids. The V end was cut by 2 bases, the J end by 4 bases, with 11 bases between. CDR3 sequence: CASSLRGPGTEAFF. CDR3 nucleotide sequence: TGTGCCAGCAGCTTACGAGGCCCAGGCACTGAAGCTTTCTTT.

The gene calls are TRBV7-9 and TRBJ1-1; 7 nucleotides align to TRBD1. The CDR3 has 15 residues. The V segment lost 4 bases and the J segment 7 bases; nucleotides outside the gene matches: 12. The germline gives CDR1 SEHNR, CDR2 FQNEAQ (reference sequence). The CDR3 sequence is CASSSRGNRLGEAFF. The CDR3 coding sequence is TGTGCCAGCAGCTCCAGGGGGAACCGTTTGGGTGAAGCTTTCTTT.

The chain combines TRBV18 with TRBJ2-2; unclear D gene. The ends were cut back, 4 bases at V and 2 bases at J, with 8 bases in the middle. From germline, CDR1 is KGHSH and CDR2 LQKENI. The CDR3 runs to 14 residues. The CDR3: CASSRARNTGELFF. As DNA, the CDR3 is TGTGCCAGCTCACGGGCCAGAAACACCGGGGAGCTGTTTTTT.

The DNA for the CDR3 is TGTGCCAGCAGTGAAAATCACCGGGCAGGGCCCCGAGTGGGGGAGCTGTTTTTT. Protein: CASSENHRAGPRVGELFF. This chain links TRBV6-1 with TRBJ2-2; the D gene is possibly TRBD1 (5 bases). The CDR3 covers 18 residues. V was pared by 2 bases and J by 8 bases, with 24 bases between. The germline V gene encodes CDR1 MNHNS and CDR2 SASEGT.

This chain uses TRBV30 with TRBJ1-2; D perhaps matches TRBD1 (5 bases). The CDR3 contains 14 residues. Germline CDR1 GTSNPN, CDR2 SVGIG (reference sequence). Trimming took off 4 bases at V and 4 bases at J, with 16 bases between the two ends. The DNA of the CDR3 is TGTGCCTGGATCGGGACCGCGTACGGCTATGGCTACACCTTC. It encodes CAWIGTAYGYGYTF.

This rearrangement joins TRBV28 to TRBJ1-4; D is unclear. Trimming took 3 bases from V and 7 from J, leaving 12 bases between them. This CDR3 comprises 14 residues. Germline V gene sequence: CDR1 MDHEN, CDR2 SYDVKM. The CDR3 bases are TGTGCCAGCAGTTTCGCAGGAGAAGGTGAAAAACTGTTTTTT. The encoded protein is CASSFAGEGEKLFF.

The chain uses TRBV25-1 and TRBJ1-2, with 10 nucleotides matching TRBD1. Germline CDR1 is MGHDK and CDR2 is SYGVNS. The CDR3 consists of 18 residues. V gave up 6 bases and J gave up 2 bases; unmatched junction bases: 15. The CDR3 nucleotides read TGTGCCAGCAGCGCCGACAGGGGACAGGGGATAAGGAACTATGGCTACACCTTC. Translation gives CASSADRGQGIRNYGYTF.

This chain uses TRBV1 with TRBJ2-7; the table calls TRBD2, which could not be checked here. TRBV1 is a recognized pseudogene. The CDR3 length is 18 residues. CDR3 in DNA: TGCACCAGCAGCGAGGGGACTAGCGGGGGAAAACAATCCTACGAGCAGTACTTC. Translating gives CTSSEGTSGGKQSYEQYF.

This chain connects TRBV6-6 to TRBJ1-1; no firm D call. The CDR3 sequence is 10 residues long. Germline assignment: CDR1 MNHNY and CDR2 SVGAGI (reference sequence). As DNA, the CDR3 is TGTTCCGTTGGCCACACTGAAGCTTTCTTT. Protein product: CSVGHTEAFF.

The rearrangement joins TRBV2 to TRBJ1-5; the D is unclear. Trimming pared 1 base from V and 11 bases from J, leaving 18 bases between. The CDR3 is 15 amino acids. Per germline, CDR1 SNHLY and CDR2 FYNNEI. The CDR3 sequence is CASSEGGSKVVSQHF. In DNA, the CDR3 is TGTGCCAGCAGTGAAGGCGGCAGCAAGGTGGTATCCCAGCATTTT. Filled out from reference TRBV2 and TRBJ1-5, the complete variable domain reads EPEVTQTPSHQVTQMGQEVILRCVPISNHLYFYWYRQILGQKVEFLVSFYNNEISEKSEIFDDQFSVERPDGSNFTLKIRSTKLEDSAMYFCASSEGGSKVVSQHFGDGTRLSIL.

The chain has TRBV5-8 and TRBJ1-5; D might be TRBD1 (5 bases). In germline, CDR1 is SGHTS, CDR2 YDEGEE. Trimming removed 1 base from V and 5 bases from J, with 7 bases in between. This CDR3 spans 13 amino acids. The CDR3 region is CASSLIRDQPQHF. The CDR3 nucleotides read TGTGCCAGCAGCTTGATCAGGGATCAGCCCCAGCATTTT.

V and J are TRBV2 and TRBJ1-6, with D perhaps matching TRBD1 (5 bases). Deletions cut 5 bases from V and 6 bases from J, with 8 bases between. CDR3 size: 13 residues. The germline V gene encodes CDR1 SNHLY and CDR2 FYNNEI. CDR3 region: CASSYQGNSPLHF. For the CDR3, the DNA is TGTGCCAGCAGTTATCAGGGTAATTCACCCCTCCACTTT.

The V gene is TRBV2, the J gene TRBJ1-5, with 7 bases aligning to TRBD1. The CDR3 runs 15 residues. Germline V gene lookup returns CDR1 SNHLY and CDR2 FYNNEI. The V and J ends lost 6 bases and 2 bases, in that order; junction bases with no gene match: 7. The CDR3 DNA sequence: TGTGCCAGCAGCCCAGGGGGTTCCGGCAATCAGCCCCAGCATTTT. Translated, it gives CASSPGGSGNQPQHF.

The rearrangement uses TRBV7-8 and TRBJ2-7, with D perhaps matching TRBD1 (6 bases). CDR3 size: 14 residues. V lost 2 bases, J lost 2 bases, and 10 bases lay in between. Germline V CDR1 and CDR2: SGHVS, FQNEAQ. CDR3 loop: CASSLIGQTYEQYF. In nucleotides, the CDR3 is TGTGCCAGCAGCTTAATAGGACAGACCTACGAGCAGTACTTC.

V usage is TRBV6-5 and J usage is TRBJ1-1, with a possible D match to TRBD1 (5 bases). From germline, CDR1 is MNHEY and CDR2 SVGAGI. V lost 8 bases to trimming and J lost 4 bases, with 17 bases between them. CDR3 length: 14 amino acids. This chain's CDR3 is CASGRGGEGTEAFF. CDR3 nucleotide sequence: TGTGCCAGCGGCCGGGGGGGAGAGGGCACTGAAGCTTTCTTT.

The chain has TRBV6-1 and TRBJ1-5; the D is unclear. The CDR3 contains 15 residues. Trimming removed 6 bases from V and 2 bases from J, with 14 bases in between. Germline loops: CDR1 MNHNS, CDR2 SASEGT. The DNA of the CDR3 is TGTGCCAGCAGCCCCGTCGGGGTTGGCAATCAGCCCCAGCATTTT. The encoded protein is CASSPVGVGNQPQHF.

This sequence joins TRBV6-1 and TRBJ1-5; 8 bases line up with TRBD1. Germline CDR1 reads MNHNS; CDR2 reads SASEGT. J was trimmed by 4 bases and V by 6 bases; bases with no gene match: 5. The CDR3 covers 14 residues. CDR3 coding DNA: TGTGCCAGCAGCAGCCGGACAGGGAATCAGCCCCAGCATTTT. As protein: CASSSRTGNQPQHF.

This clone rates as medium-sized. This chain uses TRBV18 with TRBJ1-1; TRBD1 matches at 9 bases. The junction had 5 bases not matched to a gene; V was cut back by 0 bases and J by 3 bases. In germline, CDR1 is KGHSH, CDR2 LQKENI. This CDR3 has 16 amino acids. The DNA of the CDR3 is TGTGCCAGCTCACCACCGACAGGGGGAATCGACACTGAAGCTTTCTTT. This codes for CASSPPTGGIDTEAFF.

The gene calls are TRBV19 and TRBJ1-5; D unclear. The germline V and J ends were trimmed by 5 bases and 0 bases, with 11 bases remaining between them. CDR1 and CDR2 from the germline V gene are LNHDA and SQIVND (reference sequence). This CDR3 is built from 15 residues. In DNA, the CDR3 is TGTGCCAGTAGTCATCGGGGATATAGCAATCAGCCCCAGCATTTT. This codes for CASSHRGYSNQPQHF.

The chain uses TRBV30 and TRBJ2-1, with 7 positions matching TRBD1. The V and J ends lost 5 bases and 6 bases, in that order; junction bases with no gene match: 10. There are 14 residues in the CDR3. Per the germline V gene, CDR1 is GTSNPN and CDR2 is SVGIG (reference sequence). CDR3 sequence reads: CAWRNRGSVNEQFF. Here the CDR3 DNA reads TGTGCCTGGCGGAACAGGGGATCGGTCAATGAGCAGTTCTTC.

The V call is TRBV7-9, the J call TRBJ1-2; D is possibly TRBD1 (6 bases). V gave up 4 bases and J gave up 4 bases, with 10 bases separating them. Germline lookup yields CDR1 SEHNR and CDR2 FQNEAQ (reference sequence). The CDR3 length is 13 residues. CDR3 sequence (DNA): TGTGCCAGCAGCTCAGGGGAGGGCTATGGCTACACCTTC. Translating it yields CASSSGEGYGYTF.

The genes are TRBV27 and TRBJ2-6; 7 bases fit TRBD2. This CDR3 has 16 residues. V was clipped by 6 bases and J by 4 bases; unmatched bases: 9. Germline V lookup: CDR1 MNHEY, CDR2 SMNVEV (reference sequence). CDR3 sequence: CASRLRGGLGANVLTF. CDR3 coding DNA: TGTGCCAGCAGGCTCCGCGGGGGATTAGGGGCCAACGTCCTGACTTTC.

The chain recombines TRBV30 with TRBJ2-3, with D uncertain. Trimming took 3 bases from V and 1 from J, leaving 8 bases between them. The CDR3 covers 13 residues. The germline gives CDR1 GTSNPN, CDR2 SVGIG (reference sequence). CDR3 protein: CAWRIGGTDTQYF. In DNA form, the CDR3 reads TGTGCCTGGAGAATTGGCGGCACAGATACGCAGTATTTT.